Sequencing of this T cell receptor beta chain was carried out in a study of T cells after yellow fever vaccination. It was through 5'RACE template switching that TCR cDNA was made, with a universal primer site and UMIs added. TCRdb redid the calling of the 5' RACE reads with MiXCR, one entry per CDR3 protein. Of some 320,000 distinct CDR3 sequences in the sample, about 4% were seen once. Per germline, CDR1 SGHTA and CDR2 FQGNSA. Between the trimmed V and J ends, which lost 4 bases and 1 base, there was a span of 13 bases. CDR3 length: 15 residues. The chain is built from TRBV7-2 and TRBJ1-1, with D unclear. This material consisted of PBMCs, taken 5 days after the yellow fever booster vaccination. The TCR was taken from a man younger than 30 who received the YFV17D yellow fever vaccine. The CDR3 loop reads CASSSVENRNTEAFF. CDR3 in DNA: TGTGCCAGCAGCTCGGTAGAAAATAGGAACACTGAAGCTTTCTTT.